The 32 T cell receptor beta chains given below trace back to one sample, sequenced in a study of tumor and adjacent non-tumor tissue in lung cancer. The template was RNA from unsorted bulk tissue. Distant lung tissue was collected more than 3 cm away from the tumor edge. A modified ARM-PCR protocol with three rounds of nested PCR amplified TCRbeta. TCRdb independently ran MiXCR on the multiplex PCR reads; one entry per CDR3 protein. This sample has roughly 75,000 distinct CDR3 sequences, with nearly 70% found just once. The sample was distant non-tumor lung tissue. The receptors here all came from a woman between 45 and 60 years old with non-small cell lung cancer.

This clonotype was observed a handful of times. A much larger clone differs by one base, so this may be a read error. This chain connects TRBV6-2 or TRBV6-3 to TRBJ2-1; the D gene is possibly TRBD1 (5 bases). Germline CDR1 MNHEY, CDR2 SVGEGT. This CDR3 is built from 14 residues. The CDR3 loop reads CASLSPRVYNEQLF. The DNA of the CDR3 is TGTGCCAGCTTGAGCCCCAGGGTCTACAATGAGCAGCTCTTC.

Details on this clonotype: Just one base apart from a much larger clone, this may be a read error. CDR3 in amino acids: CAIRIELEDGEQYF. CDR3 nucleotides: TGTGCCATCAGAATTGAGCTGGAGGACGGGGAGCAGTACTTC. The V call is TRBV10-3, the J call TRBJ2-7; maybe TRBD2 (5 bases). The germline V gene has CDR1 ENHRY and CDR2 SYGVKD. The CDR3 contains 14 residues. V shed 6 bases and J shed 7 bases, with 19 bases lying between them.

Details on this clonotype: A read error may account for a junction end that differs from germline. The chain combines TRBV6-5 with TRBJ2-7; TRBD2 agrees at 10 bases. The CDR3 covers 14 residues. CDR1 and CDR2 from the germline V gene are MNHEY and SVGAGI. CDR3 bases: TGTGCCACCAGTCCGGGACTAGCGAACTACGGACAGTACTTC. It yields the protein CATSPGLANYGQYF.

A remark on this clonotype: One end of the junction varies from germline; a read error may be responsible. The chain uses TRBV30 and TRBJ1-5; D not certain. The CDR3 has 14 amino acids. Germline CDR1 and CDR2: GTSNPN and SVGIG (reference sequence). CDR3 nucleotides: TGTGCCTGTAGTGTAGAGTGGGGTGTTCAGCCCCAGCATTTT. Translating gives CACSVEWGVQPQHF.

Comments on this clonotype: At one end, the junction sequence differs from germline, possibly due to a read error. The rearrangement joins TRBV11-2 to TRBJ2-5; the D gene could be TRBD1 or TRBD2 (5 bases each). This CDR3 is 16 amino acids long. The germline V gene has CDR1 SGHAT and CDR2 FQNNGV. CDR3 DNA: TGTGCTAGCAGCTTAGAGGCCCCGGGATCCAAAGGGACCCATTACTTC. It is translated as CASSLEAPGSKGTHYF.

Remarks on this clonotype: A much bigger clone sits one base away, suggesting this may be a read error. The chain recombines TRBV10-3 with TRBJ2-1; maybe TRBD2 (5 bases). Germline V CDR1 and CDR2: ENHRY, SYGVKD. The CDR3 totals 13 residues. CDR3 in DNA: TGTGCCATCTGTGAGAGACCGGGGAATGAGCAGTTCTTC. Amino acids: CAICERPGNEQFF.

This clonotype was counted a single time. A junction end diverges from the germline sequence, so it may reflect a read error. This chain uses TRBV12-3 or TRBV12-4 with TRBJ1-5; TRBD1 matches at 9 bases. The tail of the sequence fits TRBJ2-3 better, so the J call may be wrong. This CDR3 has 15 amino acids. The DNA for the CDR3 is TGTGCCAGCGGTTTGACAGGGGGGGTCGGACAGCCCCAGTATTTT. Its protein product is CASGLTGGVGQPQYF.

A word on this clonotype: Given the absence of the conserved phenylalanine or tryptophan at the CDR3 end, a read error is likely. J is TRBJ2-2 and V is TRBV5-5, with 8 positions matching TRBD2. CDR1 SGHKS and CDR2 YYEKEE come from the germline V gene (reference sequence). The CDR3 is 17 residues long. The DNA for the CDR3 is TGTACCACCCGCACGGATTTATACGGGAGGGCCCCCGGGGAGCTGTTTTAT. Encoded protein: CTTRTDLYGRAPGELFY.

Concerning this clonotype: A single base separates this from a much larger clone, so it may be a read error. The chain combines TRBV29-1 with TRBJ2-6, with 9 bases fitting TRBD1. The junction had 7 bases not matched to a gene; V was cut back by 4 bases and J by 3 bases. Germline-derived CDR1 and CDR2 are SQVTM and ANQGSEA. CDR3 length: 16 residues. The CDR3 is CSVVGGQGYGANVLTF. Written as DNA, the CDR3 is TGCAGCGTTGTCGGCGGACAGGGGTATGGGGCCAACGTCCTGACTTTC.

With respect to this clonotype: The junction does not match germline at one end; this may be a read error. The genes are TRBV20-1 and TRBJ2-3; maybe TRBD2 (6 bases). Germline CDR1 DFQATT, CDR2 SNEGSKA (reference sequence). The CDR3 spans 16 residues. CDR3 residues: CTARDGNGGETDTQYF. The CDR3 DNA reads TGCACTGCTAGAGATGGTAATGGCGGGGAGACTGATACGCAGTATTTT.

A few counts support this clonotype. The chain links TRBV16 to TRBJ1-5; D is uncertain. Per germline, CDR1 KGHSY and CDR2 FQNENV. The V end was cut by 4 bases, the J end by 4 bases, with 8 bases between. The CDR3 consists of 13 residues. CDR3 nucleotide sequence: TGTGCCAGCAGCCCCGTAGGAAATCAGCCCCAGCATTTT. Protein: CASSPVGNQPQHF. The full variable domain, with the rest looked up from reference TRBV16 and TRBJ1-5, is GEEVAQTPKHLVRGEGQKAKLYCAPIKGHSYVFWYQQVLKNEFKFLISFQNENVFDETGMPKERFSAKCLPNSPCSLEIQATKLEDSAVYFCASSPVGNQPQHFGDGTRLSIL.

With respect to this clonotype: Relative to the germline gene, one junction end is altered; a read error may explain this. The chain links TRBV18 to TRBJ2-1; TRBD1 matches at 11 bases. This CDR3 has 16 amino acids. The germline CDR1 and CDR2 sequences are KGHSH and LQKENI. This CDR3 reads CANSPTGTGGSNEQFF. As DNA, the CDR3 is TGTGCCAACTCACCAACCGGGACAGGGGGGAGCAATGAGCAGTTCTTC.

The rearrangement uses TRBV12-3 or TRBV12-4 and TRBJ2-1, with D unclear. Trimming removed 10 bases from V and 0 bases from J, with 31 bases in between. The CDR3 length is 20 residues. CDR3 nucleotide sequence: TGTGCCAACCTCCCGGTAGTCGGTTCTTCGGCTAGAAGCTCCTACAATGAGCAGTTCTTC. This translates into CANLPVVGSSARSSYNEQFF.

The count of this clonotype is one. The genes are TRBV28 and TRBJ1-4; no clear D gene. Germline lookup yields CDR1 MDHEN and CDR2 SYDVKM. V dropped 9 bases and J dropped 10 bases, with 15 bases sitting between them. The CDR3 sequence is 12 residues long. In nucleotides, the CDR3 is TGTGCCAGTGGTCCGCCCAGAGGAAAACTGTTTTTT. Protein sequence: CASGPPRGKLFF.

J is TRBJ2-3 and V is TRBV5-6; TRBD2 might be the D (7 bases). Per the germline V gene, CDR1 is SGHDT and CDR2 is YYEEEE. Trimming shortened V by 3 bases and J by 2 bases, and 19 bases separated the two germline ends. The CDR3 extends over 17 amino acids. This chain's CDR3 is CASSSLKGGLPTDTQYF. DNA for the CDR3: TGTGCCAGCAGCTCTCTCAAGGGGGGGCTTCCCACAGATACGCAGTATTTT.

In its sample, this clonotype was seen once. This chain joins TRBV4-3 and TRBJ2-1; 13 nucleotides match TRBD2. Germline CDR1 LGHNA, CDR2 YSLEER. The CDR3 is 15 residues long. V trimming: 8 bases; J trimming: 15 bases; junction bases outside the gene matches: 16. Here the CDR3 DNA reads TGCGCCAGCCAAGAATACACTAGCGGGAGGGTTAGCGGGTTCTTC. Translated, it gives CASQEYTSGRVSGFF.

The chain combines TRBV4-3 with TRBJ1-6, with a weak D call TRBD1 (6 bases). Trimming removed 9 bases from V and 7 bases from J, with 19 bases in between. CDR3 length: 15 amino acids. Germline V gene data show CDR1 as LGHNA and CDR2 as YSLEER. For the CDR3, the DNA is TGCGCCAGAAGTCAAGAGCGGGGGGCAAATTCACCCCTCCACTTT. This gives the protein CARSQERGANSPLHF.

This clonotype came up once. A read error may be the cause here, since a much bigger clone is one base away. This chain uses TRBV6-2 or TRBV6-3 with TRBJ1-1; D is unclear. CDR3 length: 16 amino acids. Trimming removed 2 bases at V and 1 base at J, with 14 bases between. CDR1 is MNHEY and CDR2 is SVGEGT in the germline V gene. The CDR3: CASSYDLGSANTEAFF. As DNA, the CDR3 is TGTGCCAGCAGTTACGATTTGGGGTCAGCGAACACTGAAGCTTTCTTT.

The V call is TRBV29-1, the J call TRBJ1-2; D remains ambiguous. Trimming removed 8 bases from V and 3 bases from J, with 13 bases in between. The CDR3 is 12 amino acids. From germline, CDR1 is SQVTM and CDR2 ANQGSEA. The CDR3 coding sequence is TGCAGCAGTAACTCGTTGGACTATGGCTACACCTTC. Translation: CSSNSLDYGYTF.

Details on this clonotype: It may be a read error: a sequence one base away is much more abundant. V and J are TRBV29-1 and TRBJ2-7; possible D gene TRBD1, 6 bases. In germline, CDR1 is SQVTM, CDR2 ANQGSEA. Between the trimmed V and J ends, which lost 8 bases and 3 bases, there was a span of 14 bases. The length of the CDR3 is 12 residues. This CDR3 reads CSIRDNIYEQYF. CDR3 in DNA: TGCAGCATCCGGGACAATATCTACGAGCAGTACTTC.

A note on this clonotype: A junction boundary mismatches the germline segment, possibly from a read error. The chain employs TRBV6-1 and TRBJ2-1; maybe TRBD1 (8 bases). CDR1 is MNHNS and CDR2 is SASEGT in the germline V gene. This CDR3 is built from 18 residues. CDR3 amino acids: CVSSDIQGGLRGDNEQFF. The CDR3 region has the DNA TGTGTCAGCAGTGATATACAGGGGGGGCTACGAGGGGACAATGAGCAGTTCTTC.

Worth noting for this clonotype: This may stem from a read error, because a much larger clone lies one nucleotide away. The conserved closing phenylalanine or tryptophan is absent in this CDR3, likely reflecting a read error. The chain carries TRBV7-9 and TRBJ2-1; possible D gene TRBD2, 5 bases. CDR3 length: 15 residues. Trimming left V 0 bases short and J 0 bases short, with 6 bases between. Germline CDR1 and CDR2: SEHNR and FQNEAQ (reference sequence). CDR3 residues: CASSLAGSSYNEQFI. In nucleotides, the CDR3 is TGTGCCAGCAGCTTAGCTGGGAGCTCCTACAATGAGCAGTTCATC.

This clonotype was counted only a few times. J is TRBJ2-7 and V is TRBV28, with 10 bases identical to TRBD2. Germline CDR1 is MDHEN and CDR2 is SYDVKM. The V and J ends lost 5 bases and 4 bases, in that order; junction bases with no gene match: 14. There are 17 residues in the CDR3. DNA for the CDR3: TGTGCCAGCAGTCCACCCCCCGGGACTAGCGCGGGGTACGAGCAGTACTTC. Protein: CASSPPPGTSAGYEQYF.

In this sample, this clonotype turned up a few times. A read error may be the cause here, since a much bigger clone is one base away. The conserved phenylalanine or tryptophan is not found at the CDR3 terminus, so this likely reflects a read error. The V and J genes are TRBV29-1 and TRBJ2-7; D may be TRBD1 (5 bases). V lost 5 bases, J lost 3 bases, and 11 bases lay in between. This CDR3 has 12 amino acids. Germline CDR1 reads SQVTM; CDR2 reads ANQGSEA. The chain's CDR3 is CSVIGQGYEQYL. The DNA of the CDR3 is TGCAGCGTTATCGGGCAGGGCTACGAGCAGTACCTC.

This chain joins TRBV6-5 and TRBJ1-6; the match to TRBD1 covers 10 bases. Germline V gene data show CDR1 as MNHEY and CDR2 as SVGAGI. This CDR3 has 13 amino acids. In DNA form, the CDR3 reads TGTGGCAACAGAGGGACAGGGGATTCACCCCTCCACTTT. Translating it yields CGNRGTGDSPLHF.

This clonotype came up many times. V usage is TRBV5-1 and J usage is TRBJ2-1; D is ambiguous. The length of the CDR3 is 16 residues. Germline CDR1 SGHRS, CDR2 YFSETQ. Trimming took 0 bases from V and 1 from J, leaving 11 bases between them. The CDR3 protein is CASSLVSAESYNEQFF. CDR3 coding DNA: TGCGCCAGCAGCTTGGTCAGCGCAGAGTCCTACAATGAGCAGTTCTTC.

A word on this clonotype: Because it lacks the conserved phenylalanine or tryptophan at the end, this CDR3 is likely a read error. The DNA is left out, because the CDR3 cannot be placed on it with certainty; the CDR3 is given as TCRdb lists it. The chain is built from TRBV20-1 and TRBJ2-1; TRBD2 was called by the table and not checked on the DNA. Counting both end residues, the CDR3 totals 16 amino acids. Germline V CDR1 and CDR2: DFQATT, SNEGSKA (reference sequence). The CDR3 sequence: CSARALAGVSKNEQSL.

As for this clonotype: A much bigger clone sits one base away, suggesting this may be a read error. The chain employs TRBV29-1 and TRBJ2-2, with 8 nucleotides matching TRBD2. The junction had 10 bases not matched to a gene; V was cut back by 7 bases and J by 6 bases. In germline, CDR1 is SQVTM, CDR2 ANQGSEA. The CDR3 runs 14 residues. DNA of the CDR3: TGCAGCGCCCTGACTAGCGTGAGAGCCGGGGAGCTGTTTTTT. This sequence encodes CSALTSVRAGELFF.

This sequence joins TRBV7-2 and TRBJ2-7; D call uncertain. There are 14 residues in the CDR3. The germline V gene encodes CDR1 SGHTA and CDR2 FQGNSA. V lost 1 base and J lost 6, with 13 bases in between. This chain's CDR3 is CASSLGSWGSEQYF. DNA of the CDR3: TGTGCCAGCAGCTTAGGGAGTTGGGGATCCGAGCAGTACTTC.

Regarding this clonotype: This clone may be a read error of a much larger clone one base away. The chain combines TRBV29-1 with TRBJ2-7; D is unresolved. Germline assignment: CDR1 SQVTM and CDR2 ANQGSEA. This CDR3 has 11 amino acids. Here the CDR3 DNA reads TGCAGCGTTGATCGTGGCTACGTGCAGTACTTC. It specifies CSVDRGYVQYF.

As to this clonotype: A much larger clone differs from this one at a single base, so this may be a read error. The chain links TRBV10-3 to TRBJ2-1; 7 bases align to TRBD1. Per the germline V gene, CDR1 is ENHRY and CDR2 is SYGVKD. The CDR3 spans 12 residues. The CDR3 sequence is CVISEIGDSPFF. In nucleotides, the CDR3 is TGTGTCATCAGTGAGATCGGGGACAGCCCGTTCTTC.

Points on this clonotype: At one end the junction does not follow the germline gene, possibly because of a read error. This chain links TRBV11-2 with TRBJ1-5; no clear D. Germline-derived CDR1 and CDR2 are SGHAT and FQNNGV. This CDR3 contains 15 residues. The CDR3 region has the DNA TGTGCCAGCAGCTTACCAGGCCGAGGCAATCGGCCCCATCATTTT. Protein sequence: CASSLPGRGNRPHHF.